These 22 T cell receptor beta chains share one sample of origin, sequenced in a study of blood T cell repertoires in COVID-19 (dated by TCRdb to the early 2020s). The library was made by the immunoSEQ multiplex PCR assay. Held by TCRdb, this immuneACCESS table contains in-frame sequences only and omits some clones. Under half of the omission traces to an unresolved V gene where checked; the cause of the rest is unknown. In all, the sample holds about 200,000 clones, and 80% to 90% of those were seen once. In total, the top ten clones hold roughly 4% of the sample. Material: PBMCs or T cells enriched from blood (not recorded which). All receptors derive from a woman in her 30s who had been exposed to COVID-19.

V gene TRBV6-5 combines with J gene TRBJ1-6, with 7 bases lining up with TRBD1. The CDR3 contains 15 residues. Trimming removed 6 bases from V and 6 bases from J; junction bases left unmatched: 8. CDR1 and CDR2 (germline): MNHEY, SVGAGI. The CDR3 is CASRPGGQSNSPLHF. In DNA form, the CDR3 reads TGTGCCAGCAGGCCAGGGGGACAGAGTAATTCACCCCTCCACTTT.

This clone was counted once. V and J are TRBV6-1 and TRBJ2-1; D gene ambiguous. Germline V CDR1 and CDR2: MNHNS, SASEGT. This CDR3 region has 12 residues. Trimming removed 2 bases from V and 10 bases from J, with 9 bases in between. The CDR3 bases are TGTGCCAGCAGTGAACCTCCAACAGAGCAGTTCTTC. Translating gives CASSEPPTEQFF.

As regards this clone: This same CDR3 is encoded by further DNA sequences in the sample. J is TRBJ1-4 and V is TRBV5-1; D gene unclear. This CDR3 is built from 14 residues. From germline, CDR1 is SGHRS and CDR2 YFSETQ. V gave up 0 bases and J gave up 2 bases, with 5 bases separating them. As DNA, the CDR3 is TGCGCCAGCAGCTTGGGAGGGACTAATGAAAAACTGTTTTTT. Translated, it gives CASSLGGTNEKLFF.

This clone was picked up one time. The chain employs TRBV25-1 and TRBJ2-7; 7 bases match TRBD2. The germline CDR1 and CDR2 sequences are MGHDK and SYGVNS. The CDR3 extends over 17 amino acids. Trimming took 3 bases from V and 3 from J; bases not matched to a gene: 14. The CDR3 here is CASSDPQEPSGGYEQYF. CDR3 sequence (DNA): TGTGCCAGCAGTGACCCACAGGAGCCCTCGGGGGGCTACGAGCAGTACTTC.

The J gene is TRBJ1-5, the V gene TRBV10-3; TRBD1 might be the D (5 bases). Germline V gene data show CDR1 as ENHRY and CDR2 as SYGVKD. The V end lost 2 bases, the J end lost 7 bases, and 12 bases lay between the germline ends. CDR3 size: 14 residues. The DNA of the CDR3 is TGTGCCATCAGTGAGAGCGGGGGAAGACAGCCCCAGCATTTT. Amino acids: CAISESGGRQPQHF.

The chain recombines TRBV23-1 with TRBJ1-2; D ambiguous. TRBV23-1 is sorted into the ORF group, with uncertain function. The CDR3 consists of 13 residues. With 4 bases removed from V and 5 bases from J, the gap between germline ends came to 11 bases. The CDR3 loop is CASSLRGGYGYTF. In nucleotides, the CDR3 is TGCGCCAGCAGTCTCCGGGGAGGATATGGCTACACCTTC.

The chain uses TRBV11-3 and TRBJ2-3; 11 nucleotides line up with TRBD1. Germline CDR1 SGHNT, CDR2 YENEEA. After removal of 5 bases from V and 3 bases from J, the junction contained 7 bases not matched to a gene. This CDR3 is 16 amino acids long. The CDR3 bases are TGTGCCAGCAGCACGCGGACAGGGGGCAAGACAGATACGCAGTATTTT. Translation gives CASSTRTGGKTDTQYF.

CDR3 sequence: CASSQAHTFNEKLFF. The CDR3 DNA reads as TGCGCCAGCAGCCAAGCCCACACCTTTAATGAAAAACTGTTTTTT. The V gene is TRBV4-1, the J gene TRBJ1-4; D remains ambiguous. Germline-derived CDR1 and CDR2 are MGHRA and YSYEKL. The CDR3 spans 15 residues. Between the trimmed V and J ends, which lost 1 base and 4 bases, there was a span of 10 bases.

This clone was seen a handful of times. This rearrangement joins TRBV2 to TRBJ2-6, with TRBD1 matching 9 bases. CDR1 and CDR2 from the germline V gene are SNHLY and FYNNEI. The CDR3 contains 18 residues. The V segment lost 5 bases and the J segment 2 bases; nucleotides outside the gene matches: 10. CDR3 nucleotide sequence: TGTGCCAGCAGTTCCGGGACAGGGACTTTCACTGGGGCCAACGTCCTGACTTTC. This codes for CASSSGTGTFTGANVLTF. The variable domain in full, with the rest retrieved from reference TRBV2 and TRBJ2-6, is EPEVTQTPSHQVTQMGQEVILRCVPISNHLYFYWYRQILGQKVEFLVSFYNNEISEKSEIFDDQFSVERPDGSNFTLKIRSTKLEDSAMYFCASSSGTGTFTGANVLTFGAGSRLTVL.

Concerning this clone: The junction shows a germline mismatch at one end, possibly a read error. Here the CDR3 reads CASSSGLAAVF. The DNA of the CDR3 is TGTGCCAGTAGTTCGGGACTAGCGGCCGTCTTC. The rearrangement links TRBV19 to TRBJ2-1; 11 positions agree with TRBD2. The germline CDR1 and CDR2 sequences are LNHDA and SQIVND (reference sequence). This CDR3 spans 11 amino acids.

The chain's CDR3 is CATSDGTGGKYQPQHF. CDR3 coding DNA: TGTGCCACCAGTGATGGGACAGGAGGAAAGTATCAGCCCCAGCATTTT. The chain uses TRBV24-1 and TRBJ1-5; 8 bases map to TRBD1. CDR1 is KGHDR and CDR2 is SFDVKD in the germline V gene. The CDR3 consists of 16 residues. J lost 5 bases, V lost 3 bases, and 8 bases had no gene match.

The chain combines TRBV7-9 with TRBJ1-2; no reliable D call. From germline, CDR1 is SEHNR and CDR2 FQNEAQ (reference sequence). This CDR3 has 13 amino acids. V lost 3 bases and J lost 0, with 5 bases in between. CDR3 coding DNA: TGTGCCAGCAGCTTCCCCGCTAACTATGGCTACACCTTC. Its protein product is CASSFPANYGYTF.

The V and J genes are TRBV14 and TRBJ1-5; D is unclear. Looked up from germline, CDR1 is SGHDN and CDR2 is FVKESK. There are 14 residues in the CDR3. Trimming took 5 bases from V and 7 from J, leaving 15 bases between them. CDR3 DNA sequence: TGTGCCAGCAGCTCCCAAGGGAGTAACCAGCCCCAGCATTTT. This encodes CASSSQGSNQPQHF.

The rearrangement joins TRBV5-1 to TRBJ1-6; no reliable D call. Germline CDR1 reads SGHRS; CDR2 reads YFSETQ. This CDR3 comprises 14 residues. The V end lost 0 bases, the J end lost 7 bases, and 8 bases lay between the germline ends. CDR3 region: CASSLAQENSPLHF. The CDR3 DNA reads TGCGCCAGCAGCTTGGCTCAGGAAAATTCACCCCTCCACTTT.

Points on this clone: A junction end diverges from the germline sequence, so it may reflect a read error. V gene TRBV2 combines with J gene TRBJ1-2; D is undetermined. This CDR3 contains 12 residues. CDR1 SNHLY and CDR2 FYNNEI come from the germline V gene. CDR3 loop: CASREAAGGYTF. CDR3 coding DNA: TGTGCCAGCAGGGAAGCGGCAGGCGGCTACACCTTC.

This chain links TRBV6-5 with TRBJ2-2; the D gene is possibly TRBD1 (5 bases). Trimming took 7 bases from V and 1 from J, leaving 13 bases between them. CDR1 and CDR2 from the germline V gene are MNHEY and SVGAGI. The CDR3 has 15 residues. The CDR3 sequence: CASTTGQGNTGELFF. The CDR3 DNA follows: TGTGCCAGCACCACTGGGCAGGGGAACACCGGGGAGCTGTTTTTT.

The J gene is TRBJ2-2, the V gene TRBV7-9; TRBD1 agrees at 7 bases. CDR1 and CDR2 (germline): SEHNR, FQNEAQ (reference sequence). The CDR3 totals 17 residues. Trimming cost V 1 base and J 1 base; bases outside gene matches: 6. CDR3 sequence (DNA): TGTGCCAGCAGCTTAGGTACAGGGGCTGGGAACACCGGGGAGCTGTTTTTT. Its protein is CASSLGTGAGNTGELFF.

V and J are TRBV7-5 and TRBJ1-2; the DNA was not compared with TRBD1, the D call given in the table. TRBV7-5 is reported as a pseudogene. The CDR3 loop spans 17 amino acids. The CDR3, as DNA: TGTGCCAGAAGCTTAGGAAACCGGGACAGGGTAAACTATGGCTACACCTTC. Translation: CARSLGNRDRVNYGYTF.

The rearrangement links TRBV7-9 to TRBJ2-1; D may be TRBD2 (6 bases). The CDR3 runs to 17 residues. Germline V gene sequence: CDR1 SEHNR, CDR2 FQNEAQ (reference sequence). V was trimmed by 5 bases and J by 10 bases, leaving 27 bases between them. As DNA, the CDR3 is TGTGCCAGCAGCCCGTCGACTAGTGGTTCCTTAAGGGGAGAGCAGTTCTTC. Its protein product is CASSPSTSGSLRGEQFF.

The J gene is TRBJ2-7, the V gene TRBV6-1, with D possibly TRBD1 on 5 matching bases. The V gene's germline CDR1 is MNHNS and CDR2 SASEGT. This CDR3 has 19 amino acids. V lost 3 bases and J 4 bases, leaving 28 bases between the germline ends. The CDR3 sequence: CASSDRAQGRVPDHYEQYF. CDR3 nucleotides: TGTGCCAGCAGTGATCGGGCTCAGGGCCGGGTTCCGGACCATTACGAGCAGTACTTC.

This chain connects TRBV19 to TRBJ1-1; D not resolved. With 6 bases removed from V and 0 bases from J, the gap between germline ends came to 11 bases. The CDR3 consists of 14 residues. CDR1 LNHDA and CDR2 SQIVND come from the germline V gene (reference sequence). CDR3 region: CASSQSPMNTEAFF. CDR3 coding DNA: TGTGCCAGTAGCCAGTCCCCAATGAACACTGAAGCTTTCTTT.

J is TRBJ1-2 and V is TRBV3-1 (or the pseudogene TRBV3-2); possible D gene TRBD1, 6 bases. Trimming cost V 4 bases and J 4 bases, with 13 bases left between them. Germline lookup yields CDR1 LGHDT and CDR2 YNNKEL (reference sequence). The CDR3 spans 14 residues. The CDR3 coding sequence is TGTGCCAGCAGCCCCCGGGGGGCCGGCTATGGCTACACCTTC. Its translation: CASSPRGAGYGYTF.